This T cell receptor (beta chain) was observed in a study of T cell responses to AZD1222 COVID-19 vaccine. Sequencing used immunoSEQ multiplex PCR; TCRdb keeps in-frame clones, though not all of them. Of about 160,000 clones listed, roughly 90% are singletons. The CDR3 has 15 amino acids. Germline V gene lookup returns CDR1 MNHEY and CDR2 SMNVEV (reference sequence). After removal of 3 bases from V and 7 bases from J, the junction contained 9 bases not matched to a gene. Whether given at about 4 or about 12 weeks, second doses were pooled. The TCR was taken from an adult who received the AZD1222 COVID-19 vaccine. The chain couples TRBV27 to TRBJ1-2; 9 positions agree with TRBD1. This specimen was peripheral blood, taken 28 days after the second AZD1222 dose. The CDR3 here is CASSFSDRGAFGYTF. Written as DNA, the CDR3 is TGTGCCAGCAGTTTCTCCGACAGGGGGGCTTTTGGCTACACCTTC.